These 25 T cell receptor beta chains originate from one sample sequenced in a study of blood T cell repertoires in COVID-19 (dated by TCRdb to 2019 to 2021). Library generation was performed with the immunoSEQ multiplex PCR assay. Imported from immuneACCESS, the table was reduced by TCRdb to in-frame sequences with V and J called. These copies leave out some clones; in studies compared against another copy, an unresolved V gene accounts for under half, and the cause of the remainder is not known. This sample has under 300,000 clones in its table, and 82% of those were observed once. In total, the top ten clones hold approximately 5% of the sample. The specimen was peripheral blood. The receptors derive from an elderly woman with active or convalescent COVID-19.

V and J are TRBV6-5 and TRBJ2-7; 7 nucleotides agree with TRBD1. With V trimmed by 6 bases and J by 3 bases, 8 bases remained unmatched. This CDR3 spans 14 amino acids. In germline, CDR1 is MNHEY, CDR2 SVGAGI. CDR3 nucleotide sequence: TGTGCCAGCAGGTCGACAGGGTTCAGCTACGAGCAGTACTTC. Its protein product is CASRSTGFSYEQYF.

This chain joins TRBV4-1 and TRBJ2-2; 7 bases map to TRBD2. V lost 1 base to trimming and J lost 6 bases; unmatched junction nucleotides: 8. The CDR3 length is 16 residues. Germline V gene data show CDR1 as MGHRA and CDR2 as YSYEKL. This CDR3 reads CASSQGRGRGSGELFF. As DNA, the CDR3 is TGCGCCAGCAGCCAAGGTCGCGGGAGAGGTTCCGGGGAGCTGTTTTTT.

CDR3 protein: CASSLLTGTQYF. CDR3 in DNA: TGTGCCAGCAGTTTACTCACAGGGACGCAGTATTTT. The chain joins TRBV28 to TRBJ2-3; possibly TRBD1 for D (6 bases). The CDR3 sequence is 12 residues long. V lost 2 bases to trimming and J lost 9 bases, with 9 bases between them. Germline assignment: CDR1 MDHEN and CDR2 SYDVKM.

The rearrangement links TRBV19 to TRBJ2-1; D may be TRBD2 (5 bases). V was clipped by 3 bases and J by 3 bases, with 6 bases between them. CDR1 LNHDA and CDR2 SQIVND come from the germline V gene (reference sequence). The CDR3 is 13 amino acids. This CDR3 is CASSIRGYNEQFF. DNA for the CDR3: TGTGCCAGTAGTATTCGGGGCTACAATGAGCAGTTCTTC.

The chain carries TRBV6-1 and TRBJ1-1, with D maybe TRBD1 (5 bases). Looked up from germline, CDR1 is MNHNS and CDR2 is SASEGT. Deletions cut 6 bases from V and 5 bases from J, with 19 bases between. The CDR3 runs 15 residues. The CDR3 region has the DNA TGTGCCAGCAGCAGACCCAGGGAAGGGTATACTGAAGCTTTCTTT. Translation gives CASSRPREGYTEAFF.

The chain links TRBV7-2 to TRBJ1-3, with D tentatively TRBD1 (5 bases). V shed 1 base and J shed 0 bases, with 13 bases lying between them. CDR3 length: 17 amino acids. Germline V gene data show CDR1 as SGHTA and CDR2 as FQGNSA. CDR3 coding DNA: TGTGCCAGCAGCTTAGTACCGGGGGGGAGCTCTGGAAACACCATATATTTT. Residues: CASSLVPGGSSGNTIYF.

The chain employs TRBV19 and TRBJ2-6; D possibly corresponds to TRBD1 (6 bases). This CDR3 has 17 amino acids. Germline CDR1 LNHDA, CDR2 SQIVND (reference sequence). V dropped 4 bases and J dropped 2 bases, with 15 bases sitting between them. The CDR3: CASSTEETGTGANVLTF. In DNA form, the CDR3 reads TGTGCCAGTAGTACGGAAGAAACAGGGACTGGGGCCAACGTCCTGACTTTC.

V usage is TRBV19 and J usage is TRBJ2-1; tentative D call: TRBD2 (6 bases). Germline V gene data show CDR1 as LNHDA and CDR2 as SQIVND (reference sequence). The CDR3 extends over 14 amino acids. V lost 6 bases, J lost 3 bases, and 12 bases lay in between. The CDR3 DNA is TGTGCCAGTAGGGGGGGAGGACGCTACAATGAGCAGTTCTTC. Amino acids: CASRGGGRYNEQFF.

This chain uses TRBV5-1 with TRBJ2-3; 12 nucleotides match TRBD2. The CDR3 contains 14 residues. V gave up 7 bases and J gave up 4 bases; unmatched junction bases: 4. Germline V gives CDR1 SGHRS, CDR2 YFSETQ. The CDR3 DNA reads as TGCGCCAGCCTCTCTAGCGGGGGGGCAGATACGCAGTATTTT. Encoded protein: CASLSSGGADTQYF.

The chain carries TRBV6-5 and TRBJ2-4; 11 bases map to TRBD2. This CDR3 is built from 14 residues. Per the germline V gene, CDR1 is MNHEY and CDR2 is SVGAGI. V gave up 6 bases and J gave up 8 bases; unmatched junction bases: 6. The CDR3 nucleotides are TGTGCCAGCAGGGAGACTAGCGGGAAAGACATTCAGTACTTC. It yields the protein CASRETSGKDIQYF.

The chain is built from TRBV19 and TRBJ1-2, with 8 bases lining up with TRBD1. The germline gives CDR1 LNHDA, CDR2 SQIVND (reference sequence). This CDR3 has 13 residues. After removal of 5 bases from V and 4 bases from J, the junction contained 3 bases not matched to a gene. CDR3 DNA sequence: TGTGCCAGTAGTCCAGGGGGCGCCTATGGCTACACCTTC. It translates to CASSPGGAYGYTF.

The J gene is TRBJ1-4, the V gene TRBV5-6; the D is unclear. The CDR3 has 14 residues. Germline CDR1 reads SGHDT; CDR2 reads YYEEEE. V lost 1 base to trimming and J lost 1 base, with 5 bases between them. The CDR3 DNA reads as TGTGCCAGCAGCTTGCGGTTAACTAATGAAAAACTGTTTTTT. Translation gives CASSLRLTNEKLFF.

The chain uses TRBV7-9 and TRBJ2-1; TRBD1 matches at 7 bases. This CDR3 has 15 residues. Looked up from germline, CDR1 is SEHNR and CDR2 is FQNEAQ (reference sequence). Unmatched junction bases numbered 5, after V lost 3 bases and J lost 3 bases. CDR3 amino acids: CASSFRGGDYNEQFF. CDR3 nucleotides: TGTGCCAGCAGCTTTCGAGGGGGCGACTACAATGAGCAGTTCTTC.

DNA for the CDR3: TGTGCCAGCAGTTTAGTTATTGGAAGCGTCTCTGGAAACACCATATATTTT. The encoded protein is CASSLVIGSVSGNTIYF. The V call is TRBV28, the J call TRBJ1-3; no clear D gene. The CDR3 loop spans 17 amino acids. Germline CDR1 reads MDHEN; CDR2 reads SYDVKM. V shed 2 bases and J shed 0 bases, with 14 bases lying between them.

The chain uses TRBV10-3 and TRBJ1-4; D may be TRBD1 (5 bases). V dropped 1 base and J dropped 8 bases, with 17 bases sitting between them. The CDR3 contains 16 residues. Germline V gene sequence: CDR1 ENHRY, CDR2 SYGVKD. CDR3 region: CAISEFGQTPGEKLFF. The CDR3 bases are TGTGCCATCAGTGAGTTTGGACAAACCCCCGGCGAAAAACTGTTTTTT.

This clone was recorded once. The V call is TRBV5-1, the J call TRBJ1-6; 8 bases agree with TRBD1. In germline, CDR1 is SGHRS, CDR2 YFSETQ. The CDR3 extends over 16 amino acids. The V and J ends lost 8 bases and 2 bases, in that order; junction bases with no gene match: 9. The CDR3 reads CASMDRDFAYNSPLHF. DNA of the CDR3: TGCGCCAGTATGGACAGGGATTTCGCCTATAATTCACCCCTCCACTTT. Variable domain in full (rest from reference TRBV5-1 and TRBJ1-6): KAGVTQTPRYLIKTRGQQVTLSCSPISGHRSVSWYQQTPGQGLQFLFEYFSETQRNKGNFPGRFSGRQFSNSRSEMNVSTLELGDSALYLCASMDRDFAYNSPLHFGNGTRLTVT.

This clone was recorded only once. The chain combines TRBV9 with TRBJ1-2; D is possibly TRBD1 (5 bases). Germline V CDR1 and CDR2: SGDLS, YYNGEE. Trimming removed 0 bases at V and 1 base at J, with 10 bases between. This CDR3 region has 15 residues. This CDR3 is CASSVETQGNYGYTF. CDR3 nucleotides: TGTGCCAGCAGCGTAGAGACCCAGGGTAACTATGGCTACACCTTC.

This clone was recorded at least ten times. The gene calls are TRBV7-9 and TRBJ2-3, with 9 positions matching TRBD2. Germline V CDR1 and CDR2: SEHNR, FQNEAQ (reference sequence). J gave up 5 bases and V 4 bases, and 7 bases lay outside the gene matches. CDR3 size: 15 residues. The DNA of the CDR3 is TGTGCCAGCAGCTCGTTAGCGGGAGCGGGAGATACGCAGTATTTT. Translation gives CASSSLAGAGDTQYF. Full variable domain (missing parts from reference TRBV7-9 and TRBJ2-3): DTGVSQNPRHKITKRGQNVTFRCDPISEHNRLYWYRQTLGQGPEFLTYFQNEAQLEKSRLLSDRFSAERPKGSFSTLEIQRTEQGDSAMYLCASSSLAGAGDTQYFGPGTRLTVL.

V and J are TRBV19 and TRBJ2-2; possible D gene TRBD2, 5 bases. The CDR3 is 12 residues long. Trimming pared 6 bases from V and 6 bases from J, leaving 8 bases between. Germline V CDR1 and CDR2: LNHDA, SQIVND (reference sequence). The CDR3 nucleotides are TGTGCCAGTAGCTGGGGAGCCGGGGAGCTGTTTTTT. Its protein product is CASSWGAGELFF. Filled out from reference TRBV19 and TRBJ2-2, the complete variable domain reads DGGITQSPKYLFRKEGQNVTLSCEQNLNHDAMYWYRQDPGQGLRLIYYSQIVNDFQKGDIAEGYSVSREKKESFPLTVTSAQKNPTAFYLCASSWGAGELFFGEGSRLTVL.

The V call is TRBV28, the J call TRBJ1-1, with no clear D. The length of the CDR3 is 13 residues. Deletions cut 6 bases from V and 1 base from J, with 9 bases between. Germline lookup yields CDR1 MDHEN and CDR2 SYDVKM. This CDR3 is CASRRHGNTEAFF. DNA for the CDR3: TGTGCCAGCAGGAGGCACGGGAACACTGAAGCTTTCTTT. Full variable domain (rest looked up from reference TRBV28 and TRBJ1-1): DVKVTQSSRYLVKRTGEKVFLECVQDMDHENMFWYRQDPGLGLRLIYFSYDVKMKEKGDIPEGYSVSREKKERFSLILESASTNQTSMYLCASRRHGNTEAFFGQGTRLTVV.

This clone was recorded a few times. In DNA form, the CDR3 reads TGTGCCAGCAGCTTCTGGACAGGGGGTGAAGAGACCCAGTACTTC. It yields the protein CASSFWTGGEETQYF. The V gene is TRBV7-9, the J gene TRBJ2-5, with 10 nucleotides matching TRBD1. The CDR3 sequence is 15 residues long. The J segment lost 3 bases and the V segment lost 3 bases, leaving 4 bases of the junction unmatched. CDR1 and CDR2 (germline): SEHNR, FQNEAQ (reference sequence).

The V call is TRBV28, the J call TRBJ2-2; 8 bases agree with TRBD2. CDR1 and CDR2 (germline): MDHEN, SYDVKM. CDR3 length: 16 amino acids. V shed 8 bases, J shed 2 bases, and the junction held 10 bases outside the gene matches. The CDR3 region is CASQPGTSYNTGELFF. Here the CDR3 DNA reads TGTGCCAGCCAACCCGGGACTAGTTACAACACCGGGGAGCTGTTTTTT.

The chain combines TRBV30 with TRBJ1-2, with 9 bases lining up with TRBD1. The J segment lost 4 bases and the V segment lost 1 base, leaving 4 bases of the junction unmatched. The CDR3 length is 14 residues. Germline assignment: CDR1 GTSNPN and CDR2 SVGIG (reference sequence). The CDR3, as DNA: TGTGCCTGGAGTGCGGACAGGGGAGGCTATGGCTACACCTTC. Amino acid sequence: CAWSADRGGYGYTF.

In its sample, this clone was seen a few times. This CDR3 reads CASSLSAGLSYTF. CDR3 nucleotides: TGTGCCAGCAGCTTATCGGCAGGACTCAGCTACACCTTC. The chain combines TRBV7-9 with TRBJ1-2; D is ambiguous. V was shortened by 2 bases and J by 9 bases, with 13 bases between the two germline ends. The CDR3 runs 13 residues. Germline loops: CDR1 SEHNR, CDR2 FQNEAQ (reference sequence).

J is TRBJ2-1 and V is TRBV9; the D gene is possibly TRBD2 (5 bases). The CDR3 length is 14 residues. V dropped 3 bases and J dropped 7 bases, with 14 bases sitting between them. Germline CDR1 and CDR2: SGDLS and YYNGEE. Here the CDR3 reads CASSDSASGNEQFF. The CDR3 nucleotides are TGTGCCAGCAGCGACAGTGCCTCGGGAAATGAGCAGTTCTTC.